This T cell receptor beta chain was documented in a study of early T cells in non-severe SARS-CoV-2 infection (dated by TCRdb to the early 2020s). Some background on the complete study: Bulk RNA from unsorted whole blood was used for TCR sequencing, so alpha and beta chains could not be paired.

Set within a cohort of healthcare workers in London, UK, this nested case-control study involved weekly PCR testing of nasopharyngeal swabs along with blood sampling. Between 23 and 31 March 2020, the week of the UK lockdown, healthcare workers were enrolled and then followed up weekly for as long as 16 weeks. Library construction relied on 5' RACE. The listed sequencing device is NextSeq 500. To correct for sequencing error and PCR bias, the TCR library protocol tagged individual cDNA molecules with unique molecular identifiers. Both TCR alpha and beta chains were sequenced, and tight co-correlation was observed between alpha and beta sequence abundances in each sample. Per the source publication's procedure: Decombinator V4 was used to annotate TCR sequences for V gene, J gene and CDR3. TCRs were defined as expanded if a significant change between any two time points was detected under a Poisson model with p below 0.0001. TCR abundances were normalised to the total number of TCRs sequenced per sample and expressed as counts per million. TRAV1-2 paired with TRAJ12, TRAJ20 or TRAJ33 defined MAIT TCRs, while TRAV10 paired with TRAJ18 defined iNKT TCRs. VDJdb, accessed 1 November 2021, was searched for CMV, EBV and SARS-CoV-2 annotated TCRs, with TCRs annotated for multiple antigens excluded. In TCRdb, the public reads were trimmed at Q25 with fastp and aligned with MiXCR, with productive beta chains retained. For every CDR3 protein sequence, its rows merge into one entry that carries the most common genes and DNA. It is TCRdb's table, rather than the study itself, that gives the V and J calls and clone size. Across this sample there are under 95,000 distinct CDR3 sequences, with around 12% seen only once. The ten largest make up 4.5% of the sample.

Points on this clonotype: No antigen is known for it. Qualities for individual bases were not recorded, and no much larger clone is one base off.

Overall study results and their limits: VDJdb matching was skewed toward anti-spike CD8 responses and likely underestimated virus-specific expansions, missing private and CD4 specificities.

The CDR3, from cysteine to phenylalanine, totals 15 residues. The sequence is cut down to CDR3 DNA, 45 bases in frame from base 1. The germline V gene (reference sequence) gives CDR1 as SGHAT and CDR2 as FQDESV. V gives up 5 bases and J gives up 2 bases, and the segment between their germline ends measures 14 bases. The chain is assembled from TRBV11-1 and TRBJ2-3, and TRBD2 may be the D gene, going by 6 matching bases. This clonotype was obtained from an adult who was a healthcare worker with PCR-confirmed SARS-CoV-2 infection or an uninfected control (not recorded which). Specimen: whole blood. The DNA reads as follows: TGTGCCAGCAGCCCCCTTGGGGGGTTCACAGATACGCAGTATTTT. Its amino acids are CASSPLGGFTDTQYF.